Below are 26 T cell receptor beta chains sequenced from a single sample in a study of prognosis after radiotherapy for stage I lung cancer. Genomic DNA provided the template from which TCR beta CDR3 was amplified by two-round multiplex PCR. First-round PCR employed TRBV- and TRBJ-specific primers for each gene. TCRdb reprocessed the multiplex PCR reads via MiXCR and lists one record per CDR3 protein. The sample has around 23,000 distinct CDR3 sequences, roughly 43% seen once. This specimen was PBMCs, taken before or after stereotactic body radiation therapy (not recorded which). Receptors originate from a donor older than 45 with non-small cell lung cancer.

There are many counts of this clonotype. The chain links TRBV3-1 to TRBJ1-2; TRBD1 agrees at 8 bases. The CDR3 consists of 15 residues. The V segment lost 5 bases and the J segment 5 bases; nucleotides outside the gene matches: 10. Germline values: CDR1 LGHDT, CDR2 YNNKEL (reference sequence). CDR3 in DNA: TGTGCCAGCAGCTCGGACAGGGAAGGCATATATGGCTACACCTTC. It specifies CASSSDREGIYGYTF.

This clonotype was picked up many times. The V call is TRBV14, the J call TRBJ1-1; no firm D call. Germline CDR1 reads SGHDN; CDR2 reads FVKESK. This CDR3 contains 13 residues. Trimming pared 2 bases from V and 3 bases from J, leaving 7 bases between. In DNA form, the CDR3 reads TGTGCCAGCAGCCAAACTCGCCACACTGAAGCTTTCTTT. It translates to CASSQTRHTEAFF.

On this clonotype itself: Germline and junction disagree at one end, which may indicate a read error. The chain carries TRBV7-2 and TRBJ2-5; 13 nucleotides agree with TRBD2. Germline V CDR1 and CDR2: SGHTA, FQGNSA. The CDR3 covers 16 residues. The CDR3 region has the DNA TGTGCCAGCAGCAGTGCGGGACTAGCGGGGCAAGAGACGCAGTACTTC. Encoded protein: CASSSAGLAGQETQYF.

This clonotype has more than one count but fewer than ten. The gene calls are TRBV13 and TRBJ1-6, with 7 positions matching TRBD1. The CDR3 contains 16 residues. Germline V lookup: CDR1 PRHDT, CDR2 FYEKMQ (reference sequence). V lost 2 bases and J lost 10; bases outside the gene matches: 11. DNA for the CDR3: TGTGCCAGCAGCTTAAACGCCGGGACAGCGGGATCACCCCTCCACTTT. Translated: CASSLNAGTAGSPLHF.

V and J are TRBV12-3 or TRBV12-4 and TRBJ2-1; the match to TRBD1 covers 10 bases. There are 17 residues in the CDR3. Germline trimming cut 0 bases from V and 4 bases from J; bases unmatched to any gene: 6. This chain's CDR3 is CASSLASGQGFYNEQFF. DNA of the CDR3: TGTGCCAGCAGTTTAGCTTCGGGACAGGGGTTTTACAATGAGCAGTTCTTC.

The V gene is TRBV30, the J gene TRBJ1-5, with TRBD1 matching 9 bases. V lost 2 bases to trimming and J lost 2 bases; unmatched junction nucleotides: 7. Germline V gene data show CDR1 as GTSNPN and CDR2 as SVGIG (reference sequence). This CDR3 is built from 16 residues. The DNA for the CDR3 is TGTGCCTGGAGTCAGGCCAGGACAGGGGGCAATCAGCCCCAGCATTTT. Its translation is CAWSQARTGGNQPQHF.

V is TRBV27 and J is TRBJ2-7; 10 bases are shared with TRBD2. V was clipped by 8 bases and J by 7 bases; unmatched bases: 23. Germline values: CDR1 MNHEY, CDR2 SMNVEV (reference sequence). There are 18 residues in the CDR3. Here the CDR3 DNA reads TGTGCCAGCTCCGAGGGAGGATTAGCGGGGGGTCCGGTTCGGGAGCAGTACTTC. This translates into CASSEGGLAGGPVREQYF.

The chain joins TRBV7-2 to TRBJ2-2; 8 bases align to TRBD2. Germline V gives CDR1 SGHTA, CDR2 FQGNSA. V lost 1 base and J lost 4; bases outside the gene matches: 2. This CDR3 is 15 amino acids long. This CDR3 is CASSLELAVTGELFF. The DNA of the CDR3 is TGTGCCAGCAGCTTAGAACTAGCGGTCACCGGGGAGCTGTTTTTT.

This clonotype appeared once. One end of the junction varies from germline; a read error may be responsible. The rearrangement links TRBV9 to TRBJ1-2; 7 positions match TRBD1. The germline V gene has CDR1 SGDLS and CDR2 YYNGEE. The CDR3 extends over 15 amino acids. The CDR3 spells CASSARQGATGGYTF. DNA for the CDR3: TGTGCCAGCAGCGCACGACAGGGTGCTACGGGTGGCTACACATTC.

This clonotype was seen repeatedly, ten times or more. The V gene is TRBV2, the J gene TRBJ2-5; 7 nucleotides agree with TRBD2. From germline, CDR1 is SNHLY and CDR2 FYNNEI. The CDR3 runs to 14 residues. The V and J ends lost 6 bases and 4 bases, in that order; junction bases with no gene match: 8. DNA for the CDR3: TGTGCCAGCAGCGCCAATGGCGGGGGAGAGACCCAGTACTTC. Protein sequence: CASSANGGGETQYF.

This clonotype was detected ten times or more. The CDR3 sequence: CASSSGTQSGTEAFF. The CDR3 DNA is TGCGCCAGCAGCTCCGGGACCCAATCGGGGACTGAAGCTTTCTTT. The genes are TRBV5-1 and TRBJ1-1, with a weak D call TRBD1 (5 bases). Between the trimmed V and J ends, which lost 3 bases and 5 bases, there was a span of 17 bases. Germline lookup yields CDR1 SGHRS and CDR2 YFSETQ. The CDR3 contains 15 residues.

The chain recombines TRBV6-1 with TRBJ2-7; D gene uncertain. CDR3 length: 14 residues. Germline loops: CDR1 MNHNS, CDR2 SASEGT. The V and J ends lost 8 bases and 2 bases respectively, with 16 bases between them. The CDR3 sequence: CASPRDWRAYEQYF. The DNA of the CDR3 is TGTGCCAGCCCAAGGGATTGGAGAGCCTACGAGCAGTACTTC.

This clonotype came up once. At one end the junction does not follow the germline gene, possibly because of a read error. The chain has TRBV27 and TRBJ2-1; perhaps TRBD2 as D (6 bases). There are 14 residues in the CDR3. Germline V gene lookup returns CDR1 MNHEY and CDR2 SMNVEV (reference sequence). CDR3 protein: CASSNTQGGNEHFF. The DNA of the CDR3 is TGTGCCAGCAGTAACACTCAGGGAGGCAATGAGCATTTCTTC.

In this sample, this clonotype turned up many times. The chain uses TRBV5-1 and TRBJ2-1, with 7 bases that match TRBD1. This CDR3 has 16 residues. V lost 0 bases to trimming and J lost 5 bases; unmatched junction nucleotides: 8. Per germline, CDR1 SGHRS and CDR2 YFSETQ. As DNA, the CDR3 is TGCGCCAGCAGCTTGGCAGGACAGGTAGAGCACAATGAGCAGTTCTTC. Encoded protein: CASSLAGQVEHNEQFF. Full variable domain (missing parts from reference TRBV5-1 and TRBJ2-1): KAGVTQTPRYLIKTRGQQVTLSCSPISGHRSVSWYQQTPGQGLQFLFEYFSETQRNKGNFPGRFSGRQFSNSRSEMNVSTLELGDSALYLCASSLAGQVEHNEQFFGPGTRLTVL.

As to this clonotype: Since a far larger clone is one base different, this is likely a read error. The chain combines TRBV6-2 or TRBV6-3 with TRBJ2-5; D ambiguous. CDR3 length: 16 amino acids. Per germline, CDR1 MNHEY and CDR2 SVGEGT. V lost 5 bases and J lost 3, with 19 bases in between. CDR3 sequence: CASSHRKVGFEETQYF. CDR3 sequence (DNA): TGTGCCAGCAGTCACCGGAAGGTGGGTTTTGAAGAGACCCAGTACTTC.

The CDR3: CASTHTGELFF. CDR3 coding DNA: TGTGCCAGCACCCACACCGGGGAGCTGTTTTTT. The chain carries TRBV27 and TRBJ2-2, with D hard to call. V was shortened by 7 bases and J by 3 bases, with 3 bases between the two germline ends. CDR1 is MNHEY, CDR2 SMNVEV, per germline (reference sequence). The CDR3 runs 11 residues.

This clonotype was recorded many times. This chain joins TRBV20-1 and TRBJ2-3, with unresolved D. The length of the CDR3 is 13 residues. V lost 2 bases to trimming and J lost 0 bases, with 6 bases between them. The V gene's germline CDR1 is DFQATT and CDR2 SNEGSKA (reference sequence). CDR3 loop: CSARISSTDTQYF. The DNA for the CDR3 is TGCAGTGCTAGAATCAGCAGCACAGATACGCAGTATTTT.

In regard to this clonotype: This sequence may be a read error, since a much larger clone differs from it by one base. The V call is TRBV20-1, the J call TRBJ2-5; the match to TRBD2 covers 8 bases. This CDR3 contains 15 residues. Looked up from germline, CDR1 is DFQATT and CDR2 is SNEGSKA (reference sequence). For the CDR3, the DNA is TGCAGTGCCAGGCGGGAGGAGGGAGCTCAAGAGACCGAGTACTTC. It encodes CSARREEGAQETEYF.

This clonotype was detected ten times or more. The CDR3 loop reads CASSARLAGVIEQYF. DNA of the CDR3: TGTGCCAGCAGCGCCAGACTAGCGGGAGTTATCGAGCAGTACTTC. V and J are TRBV28 and TRBJ2-7; TRBD2 matches 12 bases. Germline V lookup: CDR1 MDHEN, CDR2 SYDVKM. The CDR3 has 15 residues. Trimming took 6 bases from V and 6 from J; bases not matched to a gene: 9.

As regards this clonotype: Mismatch with germline at one junction end may stem from a read error. The V gene is TRBV3-1, the J gene TRBJ1-2, with TRBD1 identical over 10 bases. The CDR3 runs to 14 residues. Germline CDR1 is LGHDT and CDR2 is YNNKEL (reference sequence). The CDR3 sequence: CASSRSVTGGGYTF. The CDR3 nucleotides are TGCGCCAGCAGCCGATCCGTGACAGGGGGCGGCTACACCTTC. Together with reference TRBV3-1 and TRBJ1-2, the CDR3 gives the full variable domain: DTAVSQTPKYLVTQMGNDKSIKCEQNLGHDTMYWYKQDSKKFLKIMFSYNNKELIINETVPNRFSPKSPDKAHLNLHINSLELGDSAVYFCASSRSVTGGGYTFGSGTRLTVV.

This clonotype was seen ten or more times. V and J are TRBV11-2 and TRBJ2-2; D gene unclear. This CDR3 spans 12 amino acids. The germline gives CDR1 SGHAT, CDR2 FQNNGV. The ends were cut back, 1 base at V and 7 bases at J, with 4 bases in the middle. The CDR3 protein is CASSLVGGELFF. The CDR3 DNA is TGTGCCAGCAGCTTAGTCGGCGGGGAGCTGTTTTTT.

This clonotype occurred many times. A single base separates this from a much larger clone, so it may be a read error. V and J are TRBV2 and TRBJ1-5; D uncertain. Germline assignment: CDR1 SNHLY and CDR2 FYNNEI. The ends were cut back, 1 base at V and 0 bases at J, with 4 bases in the middle. The CDR3 length is 14 residues. Written as DNA, the CDR3 is TGTGCCAGCAGTGAAGTCAGTAGCAATCAGCCCCAGCATTTT. It encodes CASSEVSSNQPQHF.

There are many counts of this clonotype. For the CDR3, the DNA is TGCGCCAGCAGGGAAACAGGGTTCTCACGGGAGCAGTACTTC. It specifies CASRETGFSREQYF. This chain links TRBV10-2 with TRBJ2-7; the D gene is possibly TRBD1 (6 bases). With 6 bases removed from V and 7 bases from J, the gap between germline ends came to 19 bases. The CDR3 runs 14 residues. The germline V gene has CDR1 WSHSY and CDR2 SAAADI.

This clonotype was counted only a few times. This may arise from a read error, as a much more abundant clone is one base away. The V and J genes are TRBV13 and TRBJ2-3; no clear D. Trimming pared 5 bases from V and 0 bases from J, leaving 15 bases between. CDR1 is PRHDT and CDR2 is FYEKMQ in the germline V gene (reference sequence). This CDR3 contains 16 residues. For the CDR3, the DNA is TGTGCCAGCAGCCGCGGACCAGCGTCTAGCACAGATACGCAGTATTTT. Its translation: CASSRGPASSTDTQYF.

The V gene is TRBV20-1, the J gene TRBJ2-7; either TRBD1 or TRBD2 may supply D (5 bases each). Germline V CDR1 and CDR2: DFQATT, SNEGSKA (reference sequence). V gave up 0 bases and J gave up 3 bases, with 15 bases separating them. There are 15 residues in the CDR3. CDR3 nucleotide sequence: TGCAGTGCTAGAGATCCCGGGGCAGAAAACTACGAGCAGTACTTC. This translates into CSARDPGAENYEQYF.

This clonotype was detected a few times. The V call is TRBV19, the J call TRBJ1-6, with D maybe TRBD1 (5 bases). The CDR3 is made up of 15 amino acids. Trimming removed 1 base from V and 9 bases from J, with 13 bases in between. Germline CDR1 is LNHDA and CDR2 is SQIVND (reference sequence). The CDR3 nucleotides read TGTGCCAGTAGTATAGTATGGGGGGAAGGTTCACCCCTCCACTTT. It is translated as CASSIVWGEGSPLHF. The complete variable domain, with remaining parts taken from reference TRBV19 and TRBJ1-6, reads DGGITQSPKYLFRKEGQNVTLSCEQNLNHDAMYWYRQDPGQGLRLIYYSQIVNDFQKGDIAEGYSVSREKKESFPLTVTSAQKNPTAFYLCASSIVWGEGSPLHFGNGTRLTVT.